This is a list of T cell receptor beta chains from one sample in a study of shared clonotypes between healthy human individuals. The table came from immunoSEQ multiplex PCR; TCRdb's copy has only in-frame clones and leaves some out. The sample consists of about 2 million clones, about 95% of them appearing once. The sequenced sample was naive CD4+ T cells sorted from blood. These receptors were collected from a man in his late teens or twenties in good health. CDR3s include the opening cysteine and the closing phenylalanine or tryptophan. The order of the fields is V gene, D gene, clone size, J gene, CDR3 length, CDR3 protein, CDR3 DNA. A D gene is named only where the DNA matches it firmly. Only some rows state a clone size, as once, few, many or a class for expanded clones.

TRBV30	TRBD1	NA	TRBJ1-6	16	CAWKTTGGSYNSPLHF	TGTGCCTGGAAAACTACAGGGGGCTCCTATAATTCACCCCTCCACTTT
TRBV7-2	NA	NA	TRBJ2-7	12	CASSVVSYEQYF	TGTGCCAGCAGCGTAGTCTCCTACGAGCAGTACTTC
TRBV5-4	TRBD1	NA	TRBJ1-1	15	CASSLGQGANTEAFF	TGTGCCAGCAGCTTGGGTCAGGGGGCGAACACTGAAGCTTTCTTT
TRBV18	NA	NA	TRBJ2-2	17	CASSPPTPPMGRGELFF	TGTGCCAGCTCACCACCAACCCCCCCCATGGGACGAGGGGAGCTGTTTTTT
TRBV19	NA	NA	TRBJ2-2	16	CASSLGETANTGELFF	TGTGCCAGTAGTTTAGGGGAGACCGCGAACACCGGGGAGCTGTTTTTT
TRBV18	NA	once	TRBJ2-5	13	CASSLQYQETQYF	TGTGCCAGCTCGCTCCAGTACCAAGAGACCCAGTACTTC
TRBV5-1	NA	NA	TRBJ1-1	12	CASMEQGERAFF	TGCGCCAGCATGGAACAGGGTGAAAGGGCTTTCTTT
TRBV18	TRBD2	NA	TRBJ2-7	16	CASSQLAGGPAYEQYF	TGTGCCAGCTCACAACTAGCGGGGGGGCCGGCCTACGAGCAGTACTTC
TRBV28	TRBD2	NA	TRBJ2-3	16	CASSSPGLEGTDTQYF	TGTGCCAGCAGTAGCCCGGGACTAGAGGGCACAGATACGCAGTATTTT
TRBV18	NA	NA	TRBJ1-2	13	CASSPRTENGYTF	TGTGCCAGCTCACCTAGGACGGAGAATGGCTACACCTTC
TRBV10-3	TRBD1	NA	TRBJ1-2	17	CAITFPGQRGSNYGYTF	TGTGCCATCACCTTCCCGGGACAGAGAGGATCTAACTATGGCTACACCTTC
TRBV15	NA	NA	TRBJ2-2	14	CATSRDPLTGELFF	TGTGCCACCAGCAGAGATCCCTTGACCGGGGAGCTGTTTTTT
TRBV5-1	TRBD2	NA	TRBJ2-5	21	CASSREDGTIRGRIRRETQYF	TGCGCCAGCAGCCGTGAAGACGGGACTATAAGAGGACGGATAAGGAGGGAGACCCAGTACTTC
TRBV30	NA	NA	TRBJ1-2	12	CAWSGGAGGYTF	TGTGCCTGGAGCGGAGGGGCTGGGGGCTACACCTTC
TRBV30	NA	NA	TRBJ1-1	14	CACTSGRLNTEAFF	TGTGCCTGTACCTCGGGACGGTTGAACACTGAAGCTTTCTTT
TRBV5-4	TRBD2	NA	TRBJ2-7	17	CASSLAGGGALVYEQYF	TGTGCCAGCAGCTTGGCCGGGGGAGGGGCTCTGGTCTACGAGCAGTACTTC
TRBV7-7	TRBD1	NA	TRBJ2-1	13	CASSIDRGGEQFF	TGTGCTAGCAGCATAGACAGGGGTGGCGAGCAGTTCTTC
TRBV7-2	NA	NA	TRBJ2-1	17	CASSSGPLIGSYNEQFF	TGTGCCAGCAGCTCGGGACCCCTAATAGGGTCCTACAATGAGCAGTTCTTC
TRBV10-3	TRBD1	NA	TRBJ2-7	12	CAIGDRTYEQYF	TGTGCCATCGGGGACAGGACCTACGAGCAGTACTTC
TRBV30	NA	NA	TRBJ1-2	13	CAWSVHGTKGYTF	TGTGCCTGGAGTGTACACGGGACTAAAGGCTACACCTTC
TRBV27	TRBD1	NA	TRBJ2-1	15	CASSLDRGSYNEQFF	TGTGCCAGCAGCCTGGACAGGGGTTCCTACAATGAGCAGTTCTTC
TRBV6-5	NA	NA	TRBJ1-2	16	CASSYPPGAANYGYTF	TGTGCCAGCAGTTACCCCCCCGGGGCAGCTAACTATGGCTACACCTTC
TRBV5-1	TRBD2	NA	TRBJ2-3	15	CASSFSPSGTDTQYF	TGCGCCAGCAGCTTTTCCCCTAGCGGGACAGATACGCAGTATTTT
TRBV4-1	NA	NA	TRBJ2-1	15	CASSQGRADRDEQFF	TGCGCCAGCAGCCAAGGGAGGGCCGACCGCGATGAGCAGTTCTTC
TRBV6-5	NA	once	TRBJ1-1	15	CASSYLPSTDTEAFF	TGTGCCAGCAGTTACCTTCCCTCAACCGACACTGAAGCTTTCTTT
TRBV12-5	NA	NA	TRBJ2-5	13	CASGLWSEETQYF	TGTGCTAGTGGTTTGTGGTCCGAAGAGACCCAGTACTTC
TRBV6-1	NA	NA	TRBJ1-2	14	CASSEGAVVYGYTF	TGTGCCAGCAGTGAAGGCGCAGTTGTCTATGGCTACACCTTC
TRBV27	TRBD2	once	TRBJ2-5	17	CASSTLAGLLIIKTQYF	TGTGCCAGCAGCACACTAGCGGGTTTATTAATAATAAAGACCCAGTACTTC
TRBV25-1	NA	NA	TRBJ2-2	13	CASRHMNTGELFF	TGTGCCAGCAGGCACATGAACACCGGGGAGCTGTTTTTT
TRBV25-1	TRBD1	NA	TRBJ2-5	16	CASSETRRQGVETQYF	TGTGCCAGCAGTGAAACCCGTAGACAGGGGGTGGAGACCCAGTACTTC
TRBV29-1	NA	NA	TRBJ1-2	10	CSVVEDGYTF	TGCAGCGTTGTTGAGGATGGCTACACCTTC
TRBV6-1	NA	NA	TRBJ2-3	15	CASSARRGPTDTQYF	TGTGCCAGCAGTGCCCGTCGGGGCCCCACAGATACGCAGTATTTT
TRBV28	NA	NA	TRBJ1-5	15	CASSPWTVLGQPQHF	TGTGCCAGCAGTCCCTGGACAGTCCTTGGTCAGCCCCAGCATTTT
TRBV9	NA	NA	TRBJ1-1	14	CASSVEGQNTEAFF	TGTGCCAGCAGCGTTGAAGGACAGAACACTGAAGCTTTCTTT
TRBV6-1	NA	NA	TRBJ2-1	14	CASESGLVVNEQFF	TGTGCCAGCGAATCAGGGTTGGTGGTAAATGAGCAGTTCTTC
TRBV28	NA	NA	TRBJ2-5	15	CASSYRDRSVETQYF	TGTGCCAGCAGTTACCGGGACCGGAGTGTGGAGACCCAGTACTTC
TRBV5-4	NA	once	TRBJ2-3	14	CASSFGGERDTQYF	TGTGCCAGCAGCTTCGGCGGGGAAAGAGATACGCAGTATTTT
TRBV18	TRBD2	NA	TRBJ2-7	15	CASSLIAGEPYEQYF	TGTGCCAGCTCTCTTATAGCGGGAGAACCCTACGAGCAGTACTTC
TRBV5-4	TRBD1	NA	TRBJ2-7	15	CASSLPAGGSYEQYF	TGTGCCAGCAGCCTCCCGGCAGGGGGCTCCTACGAGCAGTACTTC
TRBV29-1	TRBD2	once	TRBJ2-3	14	CSVTGTTRGDTQYF	TGCAGCGTCACCGGGACTACTCGGGGAGATACGCAGTATTTT
TRBV19	NA	NA	TRBJ2-1	14	CASSRAAQDNEQFF	TGTGCCAGTAGTAGGGCCGCCCAAGACAATGAGCAGTTCTTC
TRBV10-1	TRBD1	NA	TRBJ2-2	15	CASSEPRQGSGELFF	TGCGCCAGCAGTGAGCCTAGACAGGGGTCCGGGGAGCTGTTTTTT
TRBV5-1	TRBD1	NA	TRBJ1-6	15	CASSPTGQVVSPLHF	TGCGCCAGCAGCCCAACTGGACAGGTTGTTTCACCCCTCCACTTT
TRBV2	TRBD1	NA	TRBJ1-6	19	CASSQSTGTGRTYNSPLHF	TGTGCCAGCAGCCAAAGCACCGGGACAGGGAGAACTTATAATTCACCCCTCCACTTT
TRBV2	NA	NA	TRBJ2-7	15	CASSEATLDLYEQYF	TGTGCCAGCAGTGAAGCTACCTTAGACCTCTACGAGCAGTACTTC
TRBV2	NA	NA	TRBJ1-1	14	CASSVNRANTEAFF	TGTGCCAGCAGTGTGAACAGGGCTAACACTGAAGCTTTCTTT
TRBV13	TRBD2	NA	TRBJ2-2	17	CASSFIGLVANTGELFF	TGTGCCAGCAGCTTTATTGGACTAGTCGCGAACACCGGGGAGCTGTTTTTT
TRBV6-1	NA	NA	TRBJ1-6	15	CASILDRLYNSPLHF	TGTGCCAGCATTTTAGACAGACTTTATAATTCACCCCTCCACTTT
TRBV19	NA	NA	TRBJ1-4	15	CASSMVDRTYEKLFF	TGTGCCAGTAGTATGGTTGACAGGACGTATGAAAAACTGTTTTTT
TRBV6-1	NA	NA	TRBJ2-5	14	CASLRISMEETQYF	TGTGCCAGTCTTAGGATCTCGATGGAAGAGACCCAGTACTTC
TRBV2	TRBD1	NA	TRBJ2-5	14	CASSWDRGQETQYF	TGTGCCAGCAGTTGGGACAGGGGGCAAGAGACCCAGTACTTC
TRBV15	NA	once	TRBJ2-3	15	CATSEGRSSTDTQYF	TGTGCCACCAGCGAGGGACGATCTAGCACAGATACGCAGTATTTT